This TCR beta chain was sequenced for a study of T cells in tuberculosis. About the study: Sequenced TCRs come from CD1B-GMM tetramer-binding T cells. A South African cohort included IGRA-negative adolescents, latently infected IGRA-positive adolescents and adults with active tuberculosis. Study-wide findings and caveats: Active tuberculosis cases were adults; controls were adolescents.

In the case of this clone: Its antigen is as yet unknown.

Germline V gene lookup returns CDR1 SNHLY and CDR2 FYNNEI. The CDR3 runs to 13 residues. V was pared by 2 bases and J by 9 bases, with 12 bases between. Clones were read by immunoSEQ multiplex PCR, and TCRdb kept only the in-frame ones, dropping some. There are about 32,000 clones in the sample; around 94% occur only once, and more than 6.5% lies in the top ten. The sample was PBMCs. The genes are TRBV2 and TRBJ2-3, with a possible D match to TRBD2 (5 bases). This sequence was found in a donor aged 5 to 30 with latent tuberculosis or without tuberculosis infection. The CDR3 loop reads CASSESRGLTQYF. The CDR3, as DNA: TGTGCCAGCAGTGAAAGTCGAGGGTTGACGCAGTATTTT.